The text below deals with one T cell receptor beta chain. Treg sorting used a CD4+CD25+CD127-/low gate. Full-length variable regions came from constant-region reverse primers plus semi-nested Nested Universal Primer A PCR. TCRdb called the 5' RACE reads again in MiXCR, with one record for every CDR3 protein. The table has 10,000 or so distinct CDR3 sequences, approximately 25% seen once. The CDR3 extends over 12 amino acids. Trimming cost V 3 bases and J 0 bases, with 5 bases left between them. CDR1 DFQATT and CDR2 SNEGSKA come from the germline V gene (reference sequence). What was sequenced was Tregs sorted from blood. The chain links TRBV20-1 to TRBJ1-1; D gene uncertain. The TCR comes from a female donor with breast cancer. This CDR3 is CSARPLNTEAFF. The DNA of the CDR3 is TGCAGTGCTAGGCCCCTGAACACTGAAGCTTTCTTT.